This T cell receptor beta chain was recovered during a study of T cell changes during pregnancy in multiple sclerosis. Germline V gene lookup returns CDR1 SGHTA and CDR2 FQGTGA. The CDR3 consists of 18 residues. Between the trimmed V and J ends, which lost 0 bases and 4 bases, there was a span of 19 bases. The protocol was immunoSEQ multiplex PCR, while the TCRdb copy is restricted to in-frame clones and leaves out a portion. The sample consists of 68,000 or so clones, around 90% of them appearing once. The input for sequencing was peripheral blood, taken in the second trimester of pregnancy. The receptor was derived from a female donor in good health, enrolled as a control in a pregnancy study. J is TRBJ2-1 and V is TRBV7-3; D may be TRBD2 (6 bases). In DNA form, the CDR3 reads TGTGCCAGCAGCTTAACGGTGGCCCAGGCGGGAAGATACAATGAGCAGTTCTTC. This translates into CASSLTVAQAGRYNEQFF.